Each of the 9 T cell receptor beta chains below was sequenced from the same sample in a study of shared clonotypes between healthy human individuals. Only in-frame clones appear in the TCRdb table, and some are missing; sequencing was by immunoSEQ multiplex PCR. Among 630,000 or so clones listed, 95% to 98% were seen once. Positively selected for CCR7, the CD45RO-negative cells used as naive CD8 cells excluded terminally differentiated effector memory CD45RA+ cells. Sequencing was done on a sample of naive CD8+ T cells sorted from blood. The receptors here all came from a man under 40 in good health.

The V gene is TRBV27, the J gene TRBJ1-5; TRBD1 is a possible D gene (5 bases). The germline CDR1 and CDR2 sequences are MNHEY and SMNVEV (reference sequence). The CDR3 length is 14 residues. Trimming shortened V by 6 bases and J by 4 bases, and 13 bases separated the two germline ends. The CDR3 DNA follows: TGTGCCAGCAGCCCACTGACAGAGAATCAGCCCCAGCATTTT. This gives the protein CASSPLTENQPQHF.

V is TRBV27 and J is TRBJ2-7, with a weak D call TRBD1 (6 bases). V lost 5 bases to trimming and J lost 5 bases, with 13 bases between them. Germline CDR1 MNHEY, CDR2 SMNVEV (reference sequence). The CDR3 consists of 13 residues. This chain's CDR3 is CASSMTGNDEQYF. CDR3 DNA: TGTGCCAGCAGTATGACAGGTAACGACGAGCAGTACTTC.

Details on this clone: One junction end disagrees with the germline gene, perhaps due to a read error. V and J are TRBV13 and TRBJ2-1, with 9 bases lining up with TRBD2. Germline V gene lookup returns CDR1 PRHDT and CDR2 FYEKMQ (reference sequence). CDR3 length: 17 amino acids. CDR3 region: CASTRRGLAGIHKEQFF. The CDR3 region has the DNA TGTGCCAGTACACGGCGGGGGCTAGCGGGGATCCACAAGGAGCAGTTCTTC.

This clone was observed a single time. The chain couples TRBV7-2 to TRBJ2-1; D is uncertain. In germline, CDR1 is SGHTA, CDR2 FQGNSA. The CDR3 is 14 residues long. V was shortened by 8 bases and J by 3 bases, with 14 bases between the two germline ends. The CDR3 protein is CASRQREIYNEQFF. In DNA form, the CDR3 reads TGTGCCAGCCGCCAAAGAGAGATCTACAATGAGCAGTTCTTC.

Note on this clone: Compared with germline, one end of the junction differs, possibly owing to a read error. This chain joins TRBV5-4 and TRBJ1-1; D is possibly TRBD1 (6 bases). The length of the CDR3 is 14 residues. In germline, CDR1 is SGHNT, CDR2 YYREEE (reference sequence). DNA for the CDR3: TGTGCCAGCAGCTTAGGAGACGGGGGCACTGAATCTTTCTTT. Its translation is CASSLGDGGTESFF. Full variable domain (outside the CDR3, taken from reference TRBV5-4 and TRBJ1-1): ETGVTQSPTHLIKTRGQQVTLRCSSQSGHNTVSWYQQALGQGPQFIFQYYREEENGRGNFPPRFSGLQFPNYSSELNVNALELDDSALYLCASSLGDGGTESFFGQGTRLTVV.

The V call is TRBV5-1, the J call TRBJ1-3; D call uncertain. Trimming took 0 bases from V and 2 from J, leaving 9 bases between them. Germline V gene lookup returns CDR1 SGHRS and CDR2 YFSETQ. This CDR3 contains 15 residues. The CDR3 DNA is TGCGCCAGCAGCTTGGATCCCGACACTGGAAACACCATATATTTT. Its protein product is CASSLDPDTGNTIYF.

The chain couples TRBV27 to TRBJ2-7, with TRBD2 as a possible D gene (5 bases). This CDR3 spans 16 amino acids. Germline CDR1 and CDR2: MNHEY and SMNVEV (reference sequence). Trimming took 0 bases from V and 0 from J, leaving 12 bases between them. CDR3 region: CASSLSTAEISYEQYF. As DNA, the CDR3 is TGTGCCAGCAGTTTATCAACAGCGGAAATCTCCTACGAGCAGTACTTC.

In the case of this clone: Distinct nucleotide sequences in the sample also encode this CDR3. The chain uses TRBV27 and TRBJ2-7, with a possible D match to TRBD1 (7 bases). CDR3 length: 14 amino acids. With 2 bases removed from V and 3 bases from J, the gap between germline ends came to 11 bases. CDR1 is MNHEY and CDR2 is SMNVEV in the germline V gene (reference sequence). The CDR3 is CASSLRQGGYEQYF. The CDR3 DNA follows: TGTGCCAGCAGTTTAAGGCAGGGGGGCTACGAGCAGTACTTC.

This sequence joins TRBV13 and TRBJ2-7, with D perhaps matching TRBD2 (6 bases). The CDR3 covers 12 residues. The germline V gene has CDR1 PRHDT and CDR2 FYEKMQ (reference sequence). V lost 5 bases, J lost 4 bases, and 9 bases lay in between. CDR3 protein: CASSRSGYEQYF. The CDR3 DNA reads TGTGCCAGCAGCCGGAGCGGGTACGAGCAGTACTTC.